The rows below give T cell receptor beta chains drawn from one sample of a study of blood T cell repertoires in COVID-19. The method was immunoSEQ multiplex PCR; TCRdb's version includes in-frame clones alone and lacks a portion of them. The sample records around 310,000 clones, roughly 90% being singletons. Sequencing input: peripheral blood. These receptors were collected from a woman aged 45-60 years with active or convalescent COVID-19. Both conserved end residues are part of each CDR3. Fields, in order: D gene, J gene, V gene, clone size, CDR3 protein, CDR3 DNA. D genes are given only for firm matches. Size tells how often a clone was seen (once, few, many) or the class of an expanded clone, and some rows leave it out.

>TRBD1|TRBJ1-2|TRBV27|NA
CASSQQGENGYTF
TGTGCCAGCAGTCAGCAGGGGGAAAATGGCTACACCTTC
>TRBD1|TRBJ2-5|TRBV27|NA
CASRLQGARETQYF
TGTGCCAGCAGACTACAGGGGGCGAGGGAGACCCAGTACTTC
>NA|TRBJ1-2|TRBV9|NA
CASSVGGGLGYTF
TGTGCCAGCAGCGTAGGGGGGGGCCTCGGCTACACCTTC
>TRBD2|TRBJ2-7|TRBV27|NA
CASSPRTSGVYEQYF
TGTGCCAGCAGTCCCAGGACTAGCGGGGTATACGAGCAGTACTTC
>NA|TRBJ2-3|TRBV21-1|NA
CASSKVGPRNREIDTQYF
TGTGCCAGCAGCAAAGTGGGACCGAGAAACAGGGAGATAGATACGCAGTATTTT
>NA|TRBJ1-6|TRBV7-3|NA
CASSQDLPGGSPLHF
TGTGCCAGCAGCCAGGACCTTCCGGGGGGATCACCCCTCCACTTT
>TRBD2|TRBJ2-1|TRBV5-8|NA
CASSPGLAGTMYEQFF
TGTGCCAGCAGCCCGGGACTAGCGGGAACAATGTACGAGCAGTTCTTC
>TRBD1|TRBJ2-7|TRBV10-1|NA
CASSDRQGVELNYEQYF
TGCGCCAGCAGTGACCGACAGGGCGTTGAGTTAAACTACGAGCAGTACTTC
>TRBD2|TRBJ2-1|TRBV7-9|NA
CASSKRELLAGQRNEQFF
TGTGCCAGCAGTAAGAGGGAACTACTAGCGGGACAACGCAATGAGCAGTTCTTC
>NA|TRBJ1-4|TRBV2|NA
CASSGEVGEKLFF
TGTGCCAGCAGTGGGGAGGTAGGTGAAAAACTGTTTTTT
>NA|TRBJ1-6|TRBV19|NA
CASSITGIESPLHF
TGTGCCAGTAGTATCACGGGGATAGAATCACCCCTCCACTTT
>TRBD2|TRBJ2-3|TRBV4-2|NA
CASSTTSGSTDTQYF
TGTGCCAGCAGCACAACTAGCGGTAGCACAGATACGCAGTATTTT
>TRBD2|TRBJ2-2|TRBV2|once
CASSAGGVYTGELFF
TGTGCCAGCAGTGCCGGGGGGGTATACACCGGGGAGCTGTTTTTT
>TRBD2|TRBJ2-2|TRBV4-1|NA
CASSHQLAGGLNTGELFF
TGCGCCAGCAGCCACCAACTAGCGGGAGGACTAAACACCGGGGAGCTGTTTTTT
>TRBD1|TRBJ1-1|TRBV7-8|NA
CASSPRDRGRLMNTEAFF
TGTGCCAGCAGCCCCCGGGACAGGGGACGCCTTATGAACACTGAAGCTTTCTTT
>TRBD2|TRBJ2-1|TRBV7-3|NA
CASSPGLAGAYEQFF
TGTGCCAGCAGCCCGGGACTAGCGGGAGCGTATGAGCAGTTCTTC
>NA|TRBJ1-2|TRBV28|NA
CASSSFTGHGYTF
TGTGCCAGCAGTTCGTTTACAGGGCATGGCTACACCTTC
>NA|TRBJ1-1|TRBV2|NA
CASSARGRDTEAFF
TGTGCCAGCAGCGCTAGAGGGAGGGACACTGAAGCTTTCTTT
>TRBD1|TRBJ2-7|TRBV29-1|NA
CSVEGDRAYEQYF
TGCAGCGTTGAGGGAGACAGGGCCTACGAGCAGTACTTC
>TRBD1|TRBJ2-1|TRBV7-2|NA
CASNPGGTGGLHEQFF
TGTGCCAGCAACCCAGGTGGGACAGGGGGCCTCCATGAGCAGTTCTTC
>NA|TRBJ2-7|TRBV6-5|NA
CASSLSRTSYEQYF
TGTGCCAGCAGTTTAAGTAGGACTTCCTACGAGCAGTACTTC
>NA|TRBJ2-5|TRBV28|NA
CASRDDVGGPQKTQYF
TGTGCCAGCAGGGACGACGTCGGGGGTCCCCAGAAGACCCAGTACTTC
>TRBD1|TRBJ2-7|TRBV4-2|NA
CASSQWDRGDYEQYF
TGTGCCAGCAGCCAATGGGACAGGGGAGATTACGAGCAGTACTTC
>NA|TRBJ2-5|TRBV7-2|NA
CASSFQAGIETQYF
TGTGCCAGCAGCTTTCAGGCAGGGATAGAGACCCAGTACTTC